The rows below give T cell receptor beta chains drawn from one sample of a study of CD8 T cells in ankylosing spondylitis. TCRdb redid the calling of the 5' RACE reads with MiXCR, one entry per CDR3 protein. The sample records around 540,000 distinct CDR3 sequences, roughly 13% being singletons. What was sequenced was blood, either unsorted or a sorted T cell fraction (not recorded which). The receptors here all came from a male donor with ankylosing spondylitis. Both conserved end residues are part of each CDR3. A D gene is named only where the DNA matches it firmly. Not every row has a clone size; where given, it reads once, few, many or a size class.

CDR3 length: 16; clone size: few; D gene: NA; J gene: TRBJ2-1; V gene: TRBV9; CDR3 protein: CASSVGSWSSYNEQFF; CDR3 DNA: TGTGCCAGCAGCGTCGGTAGCTGGAGCTCCTACAATGAGCAGTTCTTC
CDR3 length: 14; clone size: once; D gene: NA; J gene: TRBJ2-2; V gene: TRBV20-1; CDR3 protein: CSARDASNTGELFF; CDR3 DNA: TGCAGTGCTAGAGATGCCTCGAACACCGGGGAGCTGTTTTTT
CDR3 length: 16; clone size: NA; D gene: NA; J gene: TRBJ1-5; V gene: TRBV12-3/TRBV12-4; CDR3 protein: CASNMGTGYSNQPQHF; CDR3 DNA: TGTGCCAGCAACATGGGGACGGGTTATAGCAATCAGCCCCAGCATTTT
CDR3 length: 15; clone size: many; D gene: NA; J gene: TRBJ2-3; V gene: TRBV20-1; CDR3 protein: CSASFSAASTDTQYF; CDR3 DNA: TGCAGTGCTAGCTTTAGCGCCGCTAGCACAGATACGCAGTATTTT
CDR3 length: 16; clone size: few; D gene: NA; J gene: TRBJ2-1; V gene: TRBV24-1; CDR3 protein: CATSDPRGSVRNEQFF; CDR3 DNA: TGTGCCACCAGTGATCCACGGGGCTCAGTTAGAAATGAGCAGTTCTTC
CDR3 length: 15; clone size: NA; D gene: NA; J gene: TRBJ2-5; V gene: TRBV15; CDR3 protein: CATSRDQGVTLTQYF; CDR3 DNA: TGTGCCACCAGCAGAGATCAGGGAGTTACCCTCACCCAGTACTTC
CDR3 length: 14; clone size: few; D gene: NA; J gene: TRBJ2-2; V gene: TRBV27; CDR3 protein: CASSRVTGLRELFF; CDR3 DNA: TGTGCCAGCAGCCGGGTGACGGGTTTGCGGGAGCTGTTTTTT
CDR3 length: 16; clone size: NA; D gene: TRBD1; J gene: TRBJ2-3; V gene: TRBV12-3/TRBV12-4; CDR3 protein: CASSPGDSSRTDTQYF; CDR3 DNA: TGTGCCAGCAGTCCCGGGGACAGTTCACGCACAGATACGCAGTATTTT
CDR3 length: 13; clone size: NA; D gene: NA; J gene: TRBJ1-2; V gene: TRBV9; CDR3 protein: CASSGQGNYGYTF; CDR3 DNA: TGTGCCAGTAGCGGGCAGGGTAACTATGGCTACACCTTC
CDR3 length: 17; clone size: few; D gene: NA; J gene: TRBJ1-1; V gene: TRBV27; CDR3 protein: CASSPNTPYIGNTEAFF; CDR3 DNA: TGTGCCAGCAGCCCTAACACCCCTTACATAGGAAACACTGAAGCTTTCTTT